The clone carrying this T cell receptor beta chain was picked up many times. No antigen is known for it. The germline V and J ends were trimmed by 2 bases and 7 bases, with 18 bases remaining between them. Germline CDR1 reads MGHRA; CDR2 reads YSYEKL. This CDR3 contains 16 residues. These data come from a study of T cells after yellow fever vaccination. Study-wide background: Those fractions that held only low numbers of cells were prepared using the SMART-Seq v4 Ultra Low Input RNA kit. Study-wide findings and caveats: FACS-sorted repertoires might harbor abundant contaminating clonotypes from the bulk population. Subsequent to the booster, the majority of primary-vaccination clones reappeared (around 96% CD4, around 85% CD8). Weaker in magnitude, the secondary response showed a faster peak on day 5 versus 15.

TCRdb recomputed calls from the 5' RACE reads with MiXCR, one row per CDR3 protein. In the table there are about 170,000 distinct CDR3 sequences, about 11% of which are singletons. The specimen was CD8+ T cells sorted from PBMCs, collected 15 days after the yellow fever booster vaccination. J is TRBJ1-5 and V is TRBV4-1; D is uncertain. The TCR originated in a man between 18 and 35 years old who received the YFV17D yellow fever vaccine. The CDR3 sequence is CASSQLPLGGWQPQHF. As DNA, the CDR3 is TGCGCCAGCAGCCAACTCCCACTCGGAGGGTGGCAGCCCCAGCATTTT.